Presented here are 11 T cell receptor beta chains from one specimen sequenced in a study of early T cells in non-severe SARS-CoV-2 infection. One entry per CDR3 protein results from TCRdb running MiXCR on the 5' RACE reads. The repertoire has some 66,000 distinct CDR3 sequences, less than 9.5% of them found once; the top ten carry 3.2%. The sequenced sample was whole blood. The source of these receptors is an adult who was a healthcare worker with PCR-confirmed SARS-CoV-2 infection or an uninfected control (not recorded which).

The chain has TRBV4-1 and TRBJ2-3; D is unclear. V lost 0 bases, J lost 5 bases, and 9 bases lay in between. CDR3 size: 14 residues. The germline gives CDR1 MGHRA, CDR2 YSYEKL. The CDR3 sequence: CASSQESRGDTQYF. CDR3 DNA: TGCGCCAGCAGCCAAGAAAGCAGAGGAGATACGCAGTATTTT.

This clonotype occurred many times. V is TRBV6-2 or TRBV6-3 and J is TRBJ1-1; TRBD1 agrees at 11 bases. Germline V lookup: CDR1 MNHEY, CDR2 SVGEGT. This CDR3 has 13 amino acids. The J segment lost 10 bases and the V segment lost 4 bases, leaving 5 bases of the junction unmatched. This CDR3 reads CASSFGQGAAAFF. The CDR3 nucleotides read TGTGCCAGCAGTTTCGGACAGGGGGCGGCAGCTTTCTTT.

At least ten counts were recorded for this clonotype. V and J are TRBV5-1 and TRBJ2-1, with 14 bases identical to TRBD2. J gave up 4 bases and V 4 bases, and 4 bases lay outside the gene matches. Germline V lookup: CDR1 SGHRS, CDR2 YFSETQ. This CDR3 region has 16 residues. CDR3: CASSRGTSGRYNEQFF. CDR3 DNA sequence: TGCGCCAGCAGCCGAGGGACTAGCGGGAGATACAATGAGCAGTTCTTC.

This clonotype was found many times. V gene TRBV20-1 combines with J gene TRBJ2-5; TRBD2 matches 10 bases. The V segment lost 6 bases and the J segment 1 base; nucleotides outside the gene matches: 11. Germline CDR1 reads DFQATT; CDR2 reads SNEGSKA (reference sequence). The CDR3 sequence is 16 residues long. This CDR3 reads CSARLSGRAPQETQYF. CDR3 DNA sequence: TGCAGTGCCCGCTTAAGCGGGAGGGCCCCCCAAGAGACCCAGTACTTC.

The rearrangement joins TRBV4-2 to TRBJ2-5, with D hard to call. This CDR3 has 16 residues. Between the trimmed V and J ends, which lost 0 bases and 0 bases, there was a span of 11 bases. From germline, CDR1 is LGHNA and CDR2 YNFKEQ. CDR3 residues: CASSQELSGYQETQYF. The CDR3 nucleotides read TGTGCCAGCAGCCAAGAACTTTCCGGCTACCAAGAGACCCAGTACTTC.

This clonotype has at least ten counts. This chain connects TRBV20-1 to TRBJ1-2, with D tentatively TRBD1 (5 bases). This CDR3 is 13 amino acids long. V dropped 1 base and J dropped 8 bases, with 14 bases sitting between them. Germline-derived CDR1 and CDR2 are DFQATT and SNEGSKA (reference sequence). The CDR3 sequence: CSARVDGTAGYTF. The CDR3 nucleotides read TGCAGTGCTAGAGTGGACGGGACGGCGGGCTACACCTTC.

V gene TRBV12-3 or TRBV12-4 combines with J gene TRBJ2-5; 11 bases are a match to TRBD1. This CDR3 comprises 17 residues. J was trimmed by 3 bases and V by 4 bases; bases with no gene match: 10. The CDR3 region has the DNA TGTGCCAGCAGTTATTGGCGACCGGGACAGGGGGAAGAGACCCAGTACTTC. Its translation: CASSYWRPGQGEETQYF.

This sequence joins TRBV28 and TRBJ1-5; D might be TRBD1 (6 bases). V was shortened by 4 bases and J by 4 bases, with 11 bases between the two germline ends. The CDR3 covers 14 residues. Germline-derived CDR1 and CDR2 are MDHEN and SYDVKM. The CDR3 sequence: CASSWGAGNQPQHF. The CDR3 DNA reads TGTGCCAGCAGTTGGGGGGCAGGGAATCAGCCCCAGCATTTT.

This clonotype was counted a few times. The chain joins TRBV5-1 to TRBJ2-1; no firm D call. Between the trimmed V and J ends, which lost 4 bases and 5 bases, there was a span of 13 bases. CDR3 size: 14 residues. Per germline, CDR1 SGHRS and CDR2 YFSETQ. The CDR3 nucleotides are TGCGCCAGCAGCCCTCAGGTGTGGGACAATGAGCAGTTCTTC. Amino acids: CASSPQVWDNEQFF.

This rearrangement joins TRBV29-1 to TRBJ1-2; D ambiguous. CDR1 and CDR2 (germline): SQVTM, ANQGSEA. Trimming took 3 bases from V and 2 from J, leaving 4 bases between them. The CDR3 is 11 residues long. The CDR3 DNA sequence: TGCAGCGTTGATTCGAACTATGGCTACACCTTC. Amino acid sequence: CSVDSNYGYTF. The entire variable domain, with the rest obtained from reference TRBV29-1 and TRBJ1-2, is as follows: SAVISQKPSRDICQRGTSLTIQCQVDSQVTMMFWYRQQPGQSLTLIATANQGSEATYESGFVIDKFPISRPNLTFSTLTVSNMSPEDSSIYLCSVDSNYGYTFGSGTRLTVV.

This clonotype was recorded many times. This chain connects TRBV27 to TRBJ2-1, with 9 bases aligning to TRBD1. Looked up from germline, CDR1 is MNHEY and CDR2 is SMNVEV (reference sequence). The V and J ends lost 5 bases and 4 bases, in that order; junction bases with no gene match: 6. There are 15 residues in the CDR3. CDR3 protein: CASSKPGTGYNEQFF. CDR3 DNA: TGTGCCAGCAGTAAACCCGGGACAGGGTACAATGAGCAGTTCTTC.